Below, 3 T cell receptor beta chains from the same sample are listed, as sequenced in a study of T cell responses to AZD1222 COVID-19 vaccine. Using immunoSEQ multiplex PCR, the repertoire was profiled, and TCRdb retains in-frame clones only, with some absent. This table holds around 190,000 clones, roughly nine tenths found once. The material was peripheral blood, obtained 28 days after the second AZD1222 dose. The receptors here all came from an adult who received the AZD1222 COVID-19 vaccine.

This chain uses TRBV24-1 with TRBJ2-1, with D perhaps given as TRBD1 or TRBD2 (6 bases each). Trimming took 1 base from V and 9 from J, leaving 18 bases between them. This CDR3 spans 16 amino acids. Germline CDR1 reads KGHDR; CDR2 reads SFDVKD. CDR3 loop: CATSDLGRGREIEQFF. The DNA for the CDR3 is TGTGCCACCAGTGATTTAGGCCGGGGGCGCGAAATTGAGCAGTTCTTC.

The chain recombines TRBV27 with TRBJ2-6, with D possibly matching TRBD2 (5 bases). Trimming took 1 base from V and 1 from J, leaving 8 bases between them. Germline CDR1 reads MNHEY; CDR2 reads SMNVEV (reference sequence). The CDR3 sequence is 16 residues long. DNA of the CDR3: TGTGCCAGCAGTTTATTACCGGGGTCTGGGGCCAACGTCCTGACTTTC. This sequence encodes CASSLLPGSGANVLTF.

V gene TRBV9 combines with J gene TRBJ2-3, with TRBD2 as a possible D gene (6 bases). The CDR3 has 15 residues. Germline V lookup: CDR1 SGDLS, CDR2 YYNGEE. Deletions cut 3 bases from V and 3 bases from J, with 14 bases between. CDR3 in DNA: TGTGCCAGCAGCGCGTTAGCGGTAGCGACAGATACGCAGTATTTT. It is translated as CASSALAVATDTQYF.